The clone carrying this T cell receptor beta chain is termed medium-sized. Its antigen is not known. The CDR3 totals 14 residues. CDR1 is MNHNS, CDR2 SASEGT, per germline. The V end was cut by 2 bases, the J end by 5 bases, with 13 bases between. Using two-round multiplex PCR, the authors amplified TCR beta CDR3 from genomic DNA. First-round PCR, the initial amplification, used primers specific to each TRBV and TRBJ gene. TCRdb called the multiplex PCR reads again in MiXCR, with one record for every CDR3 protein. The profile shows 30,000 or so distinct CDR3 sequences, 42% of them singletons. Peripheral blood, in approximately 6-milliliter volumes, was drawn at each of two time points. This sample is drawn from a study of prognosis after radiotherapy for stage I lung cancer. Study background: In a few patients, distant metastases developed after radiotherapy (median around seven months), whereas 15 patients showed no significant progression.

General observations from the study: A difference in TRBV and TRBJ gene usage was reportedly seen between patients with and without metastases.

This specimen consisted of PBMCs, obtained before or after stereotactic body radiation therapy (not recorded which). The origin of this receptor is a donor over 45 with non-small cell lung cancer. This chain links TRBV6-1 with TRBJ2-7; D ambiguous. CDR3 coding DNA: TGTGCCAGCAGTGAATCAAGGACGAATAACGAGCAGTACTTC. Its translation: CASSESRTNNEQYF.